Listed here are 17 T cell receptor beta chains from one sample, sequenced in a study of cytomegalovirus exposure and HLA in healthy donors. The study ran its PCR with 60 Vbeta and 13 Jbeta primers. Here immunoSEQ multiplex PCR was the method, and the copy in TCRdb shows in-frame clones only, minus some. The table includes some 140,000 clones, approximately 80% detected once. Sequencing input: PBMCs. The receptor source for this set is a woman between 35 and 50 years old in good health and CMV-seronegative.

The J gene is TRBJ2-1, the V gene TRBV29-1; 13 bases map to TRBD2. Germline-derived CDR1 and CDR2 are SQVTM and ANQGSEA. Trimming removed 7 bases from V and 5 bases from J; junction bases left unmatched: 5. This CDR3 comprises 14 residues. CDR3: CSDGTSGADNEQFF. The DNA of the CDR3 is TGCAGCGACGGGACTAGCGGGGCAGACAATGAGCAGTTCTTC.

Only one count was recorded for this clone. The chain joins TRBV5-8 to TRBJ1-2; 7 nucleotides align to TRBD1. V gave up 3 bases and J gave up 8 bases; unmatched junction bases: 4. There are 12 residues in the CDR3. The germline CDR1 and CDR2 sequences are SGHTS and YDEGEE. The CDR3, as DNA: TGTGCCAGCAGCTGGGGGACAGACGGCTACACCTTC. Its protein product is CASSWGTDGYTF.

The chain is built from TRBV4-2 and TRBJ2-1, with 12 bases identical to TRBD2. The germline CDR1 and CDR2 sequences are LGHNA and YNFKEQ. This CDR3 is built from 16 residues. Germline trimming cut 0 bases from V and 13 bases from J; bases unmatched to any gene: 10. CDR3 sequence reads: CASSQEGGTSGLQQFF. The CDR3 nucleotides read TGTGCCAGCAGCCAAGAAGGGGGGACTAGCGGGTTGCAACAGTTCTTC.

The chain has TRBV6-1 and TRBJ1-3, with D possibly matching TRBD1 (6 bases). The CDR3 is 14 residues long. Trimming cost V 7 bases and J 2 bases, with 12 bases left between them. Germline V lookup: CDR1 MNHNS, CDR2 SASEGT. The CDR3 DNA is TGTGCCAGCACTACTGGACAGACTGGAAACACCATATATTTT. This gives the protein CASTTGQTGNTIYF.

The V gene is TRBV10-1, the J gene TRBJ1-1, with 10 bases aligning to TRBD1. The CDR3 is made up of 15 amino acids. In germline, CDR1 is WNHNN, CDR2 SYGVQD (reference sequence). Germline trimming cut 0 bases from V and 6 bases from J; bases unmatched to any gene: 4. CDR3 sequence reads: CASSESFGTGAEAFF. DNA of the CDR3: TGCGCCAGCAGTGAGTCGTTTGGGACAGGGGCTGAAGCTTTCTTT.

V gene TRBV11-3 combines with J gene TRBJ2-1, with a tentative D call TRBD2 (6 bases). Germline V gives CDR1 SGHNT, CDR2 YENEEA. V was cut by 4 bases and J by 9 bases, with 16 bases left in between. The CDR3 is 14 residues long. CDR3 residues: CASSSRKGRGEQFF. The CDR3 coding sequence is TGTGCCAGCAGCTCCCGGAAGGGGCGGGGTGAGCAGTTCTTC.

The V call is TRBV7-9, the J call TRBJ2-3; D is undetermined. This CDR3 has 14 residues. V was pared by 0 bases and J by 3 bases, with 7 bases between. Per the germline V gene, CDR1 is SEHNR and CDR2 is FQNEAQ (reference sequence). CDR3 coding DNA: TGTGCCAGCAGCTTAGCAACCGGGACAGATACGCAGTATTTT. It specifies CASSLATGTDTQYF.

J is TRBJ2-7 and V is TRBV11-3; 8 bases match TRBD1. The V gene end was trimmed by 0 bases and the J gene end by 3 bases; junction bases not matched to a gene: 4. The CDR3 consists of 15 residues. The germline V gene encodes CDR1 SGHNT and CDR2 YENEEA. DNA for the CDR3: TGTGCCAGCAGCTTAGATCATGGGACAGGCTACGAGCAGTACTTC. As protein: CASSLDHGTGYEQYF.

CDR3 in DNA: TGTGCCAGCAGTTTTCTAAGTTTGCCGGGACTAAGTACCTACGAGCAGTACTTC. Translation: CASSFLSLPGLSTYEQYF. The J gene is TRBJ2-7, the V gene TRBV27, with 7 bases that match TRBD2. V lost 3 bases to trimming and J lost 2 bases; unmatched junction nucleotides: 16. CDR3 length: 18 amino acids. CDR1 is MNHEY and CDR2 is SMNVEV in the germline V gene (reference sequence).

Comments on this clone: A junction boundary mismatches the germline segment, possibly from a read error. CDR3 residues: CANSLDRGHLEQYF. For the CDR3, the DNA is TGTGCCAACAGCTTAGACAGGGGGCACCTCGAGCAGTACTTC. The rearrangement links TRBV7-9 to TRBJ2-7; 10 bases agree with TRBD1. The CDR3 loop spans 14 amino acids. Germline V gives CDR1 SEHNR, CDR2 FQNEAQ (reference sequence).

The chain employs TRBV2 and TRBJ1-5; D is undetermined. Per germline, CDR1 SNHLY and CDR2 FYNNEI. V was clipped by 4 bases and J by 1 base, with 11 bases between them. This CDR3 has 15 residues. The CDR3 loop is CASSVGFLSNQPQHF. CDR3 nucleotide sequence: TGTGCCAGCAGTGTTGGCTTTTTAAGCAATCAGCCCCAGCATTTT. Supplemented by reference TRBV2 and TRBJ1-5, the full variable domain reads EPEVTQTPSHQVTQMGQEVILRCVPISNHLYFYWYRQILGQKVEFLVSFYNNEISEKSEIFDDQFSVERPDGSNFTLKIRSTKLEDSAMYFCASSVGFLSNQPQHFGDGTRLSIL.

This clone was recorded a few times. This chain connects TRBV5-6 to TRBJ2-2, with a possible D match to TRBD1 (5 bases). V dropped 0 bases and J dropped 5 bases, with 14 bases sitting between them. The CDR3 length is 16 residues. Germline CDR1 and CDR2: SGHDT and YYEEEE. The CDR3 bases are TGTGCCAGCAGCTTGGAACAGGCTCGATGGACCGGGGAGCTGTTTTTT. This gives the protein CASSLEQARWTGELFF.

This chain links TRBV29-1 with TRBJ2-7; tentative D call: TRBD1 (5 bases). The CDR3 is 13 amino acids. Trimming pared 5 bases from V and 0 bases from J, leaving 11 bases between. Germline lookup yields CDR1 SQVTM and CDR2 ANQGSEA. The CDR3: CSVTTVSSYEQYF. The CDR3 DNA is TGCAGCGTTACGACAGTCAGCTCCTACGAGCAGTACTTC.

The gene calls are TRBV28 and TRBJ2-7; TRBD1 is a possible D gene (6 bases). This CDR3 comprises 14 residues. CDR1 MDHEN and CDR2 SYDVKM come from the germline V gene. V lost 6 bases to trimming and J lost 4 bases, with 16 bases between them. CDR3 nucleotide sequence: TGTGCCAGCAGCCCCAGGGGCGCGGGTTACGAGCAGTACTTC. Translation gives CASSPRGAGYEQYF.

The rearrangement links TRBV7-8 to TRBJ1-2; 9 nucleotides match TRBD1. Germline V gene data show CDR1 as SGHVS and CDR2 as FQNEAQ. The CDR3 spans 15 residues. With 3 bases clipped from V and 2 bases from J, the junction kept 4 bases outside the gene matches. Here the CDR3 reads CASSLRTGANYGYTF. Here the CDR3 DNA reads TGTGCCAGCAGCTTGAGGACAGGGGCCAACTATGGCTACACCTTC.

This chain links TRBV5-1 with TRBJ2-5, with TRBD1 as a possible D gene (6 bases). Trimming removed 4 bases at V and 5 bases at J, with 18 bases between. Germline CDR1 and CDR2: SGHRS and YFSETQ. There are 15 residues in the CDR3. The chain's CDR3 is CASSDLGTRGETQYF. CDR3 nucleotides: TGCGCCAGCAGCGATTTGGGTACTAGGGGGGAGACCCAGTACTTC.

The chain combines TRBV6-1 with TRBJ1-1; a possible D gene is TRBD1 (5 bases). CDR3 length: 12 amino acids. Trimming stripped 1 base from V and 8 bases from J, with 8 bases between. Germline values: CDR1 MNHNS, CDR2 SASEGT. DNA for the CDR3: TGTGCCAGCAGTGAAGGACGGGGGGAAGCTTTCTTT. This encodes CASSEGRGEAFF.